This T cell receptor (beta chain) stems from a study of T cells after yellow fever vaccination (dated by TCRdb to about 2019). With regard to the full study: Using CD3, CD45RA, CCR7 and CD95 staining, memory subsets (EM, EMRA, CM and Tscm) were sorted on a BD FACS Aria III. The SMART-Seq v4 Ultra Low Input RNA kit was used to prepare libraries from fractions with low cell numbers. To follow T-cell clones before and after primary and booster YFV17D yellow fever vaccination, bulk TCR alpha and beta repertoires were sequenced over time. Two healthy male donors, one aged 18 to 30 and one aged 30 to 40 years, made up the cohort. Blood was collected at multiple timepoints before and after primary and secondary immunization, and bulk PBMC replicates and cell subsets were isolated. Memory subsets were sorted on days 0, 15 and 45 and at 18 months following primary vaccination, and on days 0, 15 and 45 following the 30-year booster. Results the study describes overall, beyond this receptor: A small fraction of clonotypes appeared in both the CD4 and CD8 compartments, likely as a result of convergent recombination. Because the study included only a couple of donors, the extent to which the findings can be generalized is limited. In the sorted memory subsets on day 0, nearly all of the vaccine-responding clonotypes fell below detection. The secondary T-cell response was weaker than the primary response but faster, peaking on day 5 instead of day 15. Computational filtering was required because FACS-sorted repertoires could contain abundant contaminating clonotypes from the bulk population. After the booster, most clones that had expanded after primary vaccination were detected again (almost 97% of CD4 and over 75% of CD8), suggesting broad maintenance of memory.

The intended sense of this specimen's treatment or condition label: live attenuated yellow fever vaccine strain. PBMCs were isolated from peripheral blood using a standard Ficoll-Paque protocol. The RNeasy Micro Kit was used to extract RNA from sorted memory subsets. This clonotype has a count of ten or more. Per-nucleotide qualities are absent, and no much larger clonotype sits a single base away. The CDR3 spans 14 residues, from the cysteine through the phenylalanine. CDR3 DNA only is kept here, 42 bases in frame from base 1. Sequences SGHNT (CDR1) and YYREEE (CDR2) are obtained from the germline V gene (reference sequence). Trimmed from V: 5 bases; trimmed from J: 2 bases; junction bases lacking a gene match: 4. TCR cDNA was synthesized by 5'RACE template switching, through which a universal primer site and unique molecular identifiers were introduced. Priming of cDNA synthesis was performed from both the TCR alpha and TCR beta constant segments. Libraries were amplified in two PCR steps, with sample barcodes and sequencing adapters added in the second step. Sequencing of libraries was done on Illumina HiSeq 2500 (2x100 bp) or NovaSeq (2x150 bp). Per the original workflow: Demultiplexing of reads and collapsing into UMI consensus sequences were performed with MIGEC, and V(D)J alignment was carried out with MiXCR. Vaccine-responding clonotypes were identified with edgeR using replicate PBMC samples, with FDR below 0.01 and a log2 fold change above 5 up to day 15 being required. CD4 or CD8 identity was assigned to each bulk clonotype according to whether the clonotype was present at higher abundance in the sequenced CD4 repertoire or the sequenced CD8 repertoire. To estimate how each clone was distributed across memory phenotypes, clonotype frequencies in memory subsets were weighted by the numbers of FACS-sorted cells. In TCRdb, the public reads were trimmed at Q25 with fastp and aligned with MiXCR, with productive beta chains retained. Rows with one shared CDR3 protein collapse into an entry with the most common genes and DNA. V and J calls and clone size were set by TCRdb, not the authors. This sample lists 30,000 to 40,000 distinct CDR3 sequences; about 6.6% were detected once. Approximately 23% of the sample comes from the top ten.

The sequence was obtained from a man younger than 35 who received the YFV17D yellow fever vaccine. Sample: PBMCs, either bulk or a sorted T-cell subset (CD4+, CD8+, memory, or dextramer-sorted; not recorded which), taken on the day of the first yellow fever vaccination. The sequence is built from TRBV5-4 and TRBJ2-7; TRBD2 lines up with 10 middle nucleotides. For the CDR3, the sequence is CASRASGGPYEQYF. The nucleotide sequence reads as follows: TGTGCCAGCAGAGCTAGCGGGGGCCCCTACGAGCAGTACTTC.